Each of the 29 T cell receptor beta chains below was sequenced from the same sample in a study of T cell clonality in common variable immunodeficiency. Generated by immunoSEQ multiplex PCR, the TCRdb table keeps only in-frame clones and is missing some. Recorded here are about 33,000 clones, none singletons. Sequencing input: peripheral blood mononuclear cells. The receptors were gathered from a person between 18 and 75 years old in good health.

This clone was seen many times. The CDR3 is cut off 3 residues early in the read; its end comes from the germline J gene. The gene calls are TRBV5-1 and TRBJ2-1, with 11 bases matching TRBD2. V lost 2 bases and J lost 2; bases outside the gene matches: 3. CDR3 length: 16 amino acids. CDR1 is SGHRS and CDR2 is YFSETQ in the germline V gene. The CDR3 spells CASSFSGRGTYNEQFF. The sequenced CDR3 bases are TGCGCCAGCAGCTTTAGCGGGAGGGGCACCTACAATGAG.

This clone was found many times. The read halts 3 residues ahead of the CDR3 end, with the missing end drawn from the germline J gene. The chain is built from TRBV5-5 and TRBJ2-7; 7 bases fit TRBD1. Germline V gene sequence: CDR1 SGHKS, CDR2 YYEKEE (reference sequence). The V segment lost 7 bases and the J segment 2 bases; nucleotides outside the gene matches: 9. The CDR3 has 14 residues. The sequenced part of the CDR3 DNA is TGTGCCAGCCGCCGGGGACAGCTAACCTACGAG. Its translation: CASRRGQLTYE. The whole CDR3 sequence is CASRRGQLTYEQYF.

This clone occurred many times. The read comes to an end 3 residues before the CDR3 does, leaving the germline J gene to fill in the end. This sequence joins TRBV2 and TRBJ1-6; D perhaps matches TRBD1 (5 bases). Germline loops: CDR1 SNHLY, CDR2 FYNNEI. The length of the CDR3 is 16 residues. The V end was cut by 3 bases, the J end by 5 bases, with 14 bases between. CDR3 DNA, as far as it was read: TGTGCCAGCAGTGACTTGTTGGACACCAATAATTCACCC. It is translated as CASSDLLDTNNSP. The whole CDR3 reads CASSDLLDTNNSPLHF.

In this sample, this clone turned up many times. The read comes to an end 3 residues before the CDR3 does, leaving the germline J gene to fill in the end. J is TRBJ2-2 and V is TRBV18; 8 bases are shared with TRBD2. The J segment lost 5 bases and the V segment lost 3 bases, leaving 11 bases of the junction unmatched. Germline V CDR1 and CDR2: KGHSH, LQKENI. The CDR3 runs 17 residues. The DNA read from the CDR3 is TGTGCCAGCTCACCGACTAGCGAAGCATCAAGGACCGGGGAG. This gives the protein CASSPTSEASRTGE. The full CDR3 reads CASSPTSEASRTGELFF. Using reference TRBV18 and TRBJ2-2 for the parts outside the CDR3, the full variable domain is NAGVMQNPRHLVRRRGQEARLRCSPMKGHSHVYWYRQLPEEGLKFMVYLQKENIIDESGMPKERFSAEFPKEGPSILRIQQVVRGDSAAYFCASSPTSEASRTGELFFGEGSRLTVL.

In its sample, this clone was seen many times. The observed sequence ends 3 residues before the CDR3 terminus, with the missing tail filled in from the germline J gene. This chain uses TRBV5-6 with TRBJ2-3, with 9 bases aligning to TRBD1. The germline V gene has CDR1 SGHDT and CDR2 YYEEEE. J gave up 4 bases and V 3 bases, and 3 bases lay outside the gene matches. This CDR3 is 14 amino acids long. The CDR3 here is CASSSGQGPDTQYF. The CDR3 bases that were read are TGTGCCAGCAGCTCTGGACAGGGGCCAGATACG.

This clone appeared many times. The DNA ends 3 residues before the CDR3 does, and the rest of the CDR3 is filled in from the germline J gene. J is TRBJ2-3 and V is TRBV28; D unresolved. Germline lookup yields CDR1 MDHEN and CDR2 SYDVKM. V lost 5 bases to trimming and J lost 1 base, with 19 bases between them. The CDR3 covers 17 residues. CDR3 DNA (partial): TGTGCCAGCAGTCTTCCAACCGTGACTCTACGCACAGATACG. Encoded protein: CASSLPTVTLRTDT. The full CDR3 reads CASSLPTVTLRTDTQYF.

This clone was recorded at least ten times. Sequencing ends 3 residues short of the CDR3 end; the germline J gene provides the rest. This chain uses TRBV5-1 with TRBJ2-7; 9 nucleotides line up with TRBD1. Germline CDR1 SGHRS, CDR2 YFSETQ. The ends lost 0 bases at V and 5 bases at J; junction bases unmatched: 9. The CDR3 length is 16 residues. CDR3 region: CASSLAQGQGRHEQYF. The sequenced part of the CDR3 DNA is TGCGCCAGCAGCTTGGCCCAGGGACAGGGTCGGCACGAG.

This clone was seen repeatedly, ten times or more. The CDR3: CASSPGSGLIEQYF. Partial CDR3 DNA: TGTGCCAGCAGCCCAGGGTCCGGCCTAATCGAG. This rearrangement joins TRBV11-1 to TRBJ2-7; TRBD1 is a possible D gene (5 bases). The sequenced fragment ends 3 residues before the CDR3 boundary, so the rest is inferred from the germline J gene. This CDR3 region has 14 residues. Germline-derived CDR1 and CDR2 are SGHAT and FQDESV (reference sequence). Trimming removed 5 bases from V and 6 bases from J, with 17 bases in between.

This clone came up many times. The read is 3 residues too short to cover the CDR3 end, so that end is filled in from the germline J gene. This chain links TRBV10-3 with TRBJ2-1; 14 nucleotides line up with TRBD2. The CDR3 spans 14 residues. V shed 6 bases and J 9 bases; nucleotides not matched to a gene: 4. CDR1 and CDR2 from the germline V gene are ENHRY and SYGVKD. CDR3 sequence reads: CAIRGTSGSGEQFF. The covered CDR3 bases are TGTGCCATCAGAGGGACTAGCGGGAGTGGTGAG.

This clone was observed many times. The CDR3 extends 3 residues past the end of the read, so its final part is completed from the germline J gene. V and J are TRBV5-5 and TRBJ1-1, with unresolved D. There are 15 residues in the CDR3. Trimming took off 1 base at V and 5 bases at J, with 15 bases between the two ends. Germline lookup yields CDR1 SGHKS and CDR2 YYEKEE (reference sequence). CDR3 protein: CASSLLALTGTEAFF. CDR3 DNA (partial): TGTGCCAGCAGCTTGCTAGCGCTAACGGGTACTGAA. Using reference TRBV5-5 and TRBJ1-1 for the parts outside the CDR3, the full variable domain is DAGVTQSPTHLIKTRGQQVTLRCSPISGHKSVSWYQQVLGQGPQFIFQYYEKEERGRGNFPDRFSARQFPNYSSELNVNALLLGDSALYLCASSLLALTGTEAFFGQGTRLTVV.

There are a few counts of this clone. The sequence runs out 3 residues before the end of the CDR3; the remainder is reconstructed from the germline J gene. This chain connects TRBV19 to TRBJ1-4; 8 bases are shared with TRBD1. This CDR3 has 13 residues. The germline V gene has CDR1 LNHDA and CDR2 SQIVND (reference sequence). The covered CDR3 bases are TGTGCCAGTAGAACGGACAGGGATCTACCA. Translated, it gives CASRTDRDLP. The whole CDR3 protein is CASRTDRDLPLFF.

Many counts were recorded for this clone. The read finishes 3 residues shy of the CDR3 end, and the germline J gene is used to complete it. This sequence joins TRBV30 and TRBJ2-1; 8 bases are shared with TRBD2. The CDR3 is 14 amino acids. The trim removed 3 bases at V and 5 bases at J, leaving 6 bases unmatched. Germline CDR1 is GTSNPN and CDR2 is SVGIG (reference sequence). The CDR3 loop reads CAWRAGDWHNEQFF. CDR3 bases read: TGTGCCTGGAGAGCGGGGGACTGGCACAATGAG.

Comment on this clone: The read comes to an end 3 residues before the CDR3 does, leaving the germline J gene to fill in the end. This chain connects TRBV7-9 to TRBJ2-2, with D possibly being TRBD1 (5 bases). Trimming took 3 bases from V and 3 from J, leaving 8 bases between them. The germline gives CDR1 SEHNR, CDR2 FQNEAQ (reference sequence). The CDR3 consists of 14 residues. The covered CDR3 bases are TGTGCCAGCAGCTTCTCCAGGGACACCGGGGAG. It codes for CASSFSRDTGE. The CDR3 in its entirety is CASSFSRDTGELFF. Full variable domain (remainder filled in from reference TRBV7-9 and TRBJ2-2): DTGVSQNPRHKITKRGQNVTFRCDPISEHNRLYWYRQTLGQGPEFLTYFQNEAQLEKSRLLSDRFSAERPKGSFSTLEIQRTEQGDSAMYLCASSFSRDTGELFFGEGSRLTVL.

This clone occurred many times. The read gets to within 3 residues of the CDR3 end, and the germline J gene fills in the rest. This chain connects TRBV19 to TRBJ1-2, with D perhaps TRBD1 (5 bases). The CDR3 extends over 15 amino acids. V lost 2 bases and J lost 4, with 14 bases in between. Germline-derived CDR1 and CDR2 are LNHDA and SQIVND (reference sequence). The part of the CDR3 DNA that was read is TGTGCCAGTAGTATAATACAGGACTACTCCTATGGC. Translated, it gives CASSIIQDYSYG. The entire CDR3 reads CASSIIQDYSYGYTF.

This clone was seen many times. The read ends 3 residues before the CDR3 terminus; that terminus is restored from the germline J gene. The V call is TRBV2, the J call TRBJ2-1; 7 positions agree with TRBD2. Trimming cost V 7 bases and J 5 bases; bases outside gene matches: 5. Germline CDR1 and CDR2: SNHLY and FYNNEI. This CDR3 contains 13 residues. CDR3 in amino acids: CASMAGENNEQFF. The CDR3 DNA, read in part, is TGTGCCAGCATGGCGGGGGAAAACAATGAG. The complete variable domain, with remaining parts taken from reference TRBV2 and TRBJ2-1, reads EPEVTQTPSHQVTQMGQEVILRCVPISNHLYFYWYRQILGQKVEFLVSFYNNEISEKSEIFDDQFSVERPDGSNFTLKIRSTKLEDSAMYFCASMAGENNEQFFGPGTRLTVL.

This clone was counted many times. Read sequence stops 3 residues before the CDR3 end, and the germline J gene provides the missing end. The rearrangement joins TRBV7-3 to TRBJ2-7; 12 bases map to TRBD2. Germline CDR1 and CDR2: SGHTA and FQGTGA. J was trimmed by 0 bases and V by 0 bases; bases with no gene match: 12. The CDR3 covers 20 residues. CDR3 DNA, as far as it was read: TGTGCCAGCAGCTTAACCAACGTGGGGACTAGCGGGCCTAGCTCCTACGAG. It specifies CASSLTNVGTSGPSSYE. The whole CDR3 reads CASSLTNVGTSGPSSYEQYF.

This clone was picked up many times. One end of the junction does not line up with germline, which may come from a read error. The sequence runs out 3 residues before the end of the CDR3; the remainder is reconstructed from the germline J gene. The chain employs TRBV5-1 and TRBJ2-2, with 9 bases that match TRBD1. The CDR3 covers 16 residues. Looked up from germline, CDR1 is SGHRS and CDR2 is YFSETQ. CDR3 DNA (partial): TGCGCCAACAGCTCCTACAGGGGGCATGGCACCGGGGAG. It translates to CANSSYRGHGTGE. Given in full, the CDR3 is CANSSYRGHGTGELFF.

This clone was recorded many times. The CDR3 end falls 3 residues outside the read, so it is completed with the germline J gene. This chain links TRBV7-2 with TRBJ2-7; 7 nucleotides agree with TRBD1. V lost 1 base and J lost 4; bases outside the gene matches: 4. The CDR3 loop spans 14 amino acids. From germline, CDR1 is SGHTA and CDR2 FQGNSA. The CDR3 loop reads CASSLETGVYEQYF. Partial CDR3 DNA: TGTGCCAGCAGCTTAGAAACAGGGGTGTACGAG. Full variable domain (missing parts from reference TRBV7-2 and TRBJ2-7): GAGVSQSPSNKVTEKGKDVELRCDPISGHTALYWYRQSLGQGLEFLIYFQGNSAPDKSGLPSDRFSAERTGGSVSTLTIQRTQQEDSAVYLCASSLETGVYEQYFGPGTRLTVT.

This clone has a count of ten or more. CDR3 loop: CASSLVGGEGNTIYF. The CDR3 DNA, read in part, is TGCGCCAGCAGCTTAGTTGGCGGGGAAGGAAACACC. V and J are TRBV5-1 and TRBJ1-3; no firm D call. Sequencing ends 3 residues short of the CDR3 end; the germline J gene provides the rest. The CDR3 covers 15 residues. V lost 2 bases, J lost 4 bases, and 13 bases lay in between. Per the germline V gene, CDR1 is SGHRS and CDR2 is YFSETQ. Variable domain in full (rest from reference TRBV5-1 and TRBJ1-3): KAGVTQTPRYLIKTRGQQVTLSCSPISGHRSVSWYQQTPGQGLQFLFEYFSETQRNKGNFPGRFSGRQFSNSRSEMNVSTLELGDSALYLCASSLVGGEGNTIYFGEGSWLTVV.

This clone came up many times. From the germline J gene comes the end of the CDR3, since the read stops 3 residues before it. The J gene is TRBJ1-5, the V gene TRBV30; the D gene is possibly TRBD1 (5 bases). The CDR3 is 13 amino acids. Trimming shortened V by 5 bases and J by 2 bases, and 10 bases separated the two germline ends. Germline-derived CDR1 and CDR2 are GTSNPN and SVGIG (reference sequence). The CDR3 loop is CAWDLGRNQPQHF. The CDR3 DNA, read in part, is TGTGCCTGGGATTTGGGGCGCAATCAGCCC.

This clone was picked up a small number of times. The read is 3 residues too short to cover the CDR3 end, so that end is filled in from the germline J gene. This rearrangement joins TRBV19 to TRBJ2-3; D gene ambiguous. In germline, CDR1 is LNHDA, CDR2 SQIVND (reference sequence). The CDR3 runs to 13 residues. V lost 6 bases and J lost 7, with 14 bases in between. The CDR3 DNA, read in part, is TGTGCCAGTAGCGATTCTCCCAGGCATACG. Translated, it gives CASSDSPRHT. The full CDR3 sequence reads CASSDSPRHTQYF.

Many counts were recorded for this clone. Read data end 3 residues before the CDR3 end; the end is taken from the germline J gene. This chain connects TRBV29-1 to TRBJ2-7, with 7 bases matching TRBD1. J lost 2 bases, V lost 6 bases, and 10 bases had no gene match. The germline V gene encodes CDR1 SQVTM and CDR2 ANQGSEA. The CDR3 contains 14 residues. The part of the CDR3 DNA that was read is TGCAGCGTCGTCACCGGGACAGCGGCCTACGAG. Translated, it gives CSVVTGTAAYE. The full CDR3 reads CSVVTGTAAYEQYF.

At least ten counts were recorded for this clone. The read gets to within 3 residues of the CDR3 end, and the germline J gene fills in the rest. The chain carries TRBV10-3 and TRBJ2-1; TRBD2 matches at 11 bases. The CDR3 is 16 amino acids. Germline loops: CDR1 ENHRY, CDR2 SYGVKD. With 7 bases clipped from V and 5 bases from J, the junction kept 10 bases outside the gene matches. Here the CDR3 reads CAITRTSGQHHNEQFF. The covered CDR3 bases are TGTGCCATCACTCGGACTAGCGGGCAACACCACAATGAG.

The DNA read from the CDR3 is TGTGCCAGTAGCCTTGACGGAGGGGTTAGGCCT. It is translated as CASSLDGGVRP. The entire CDR3 is CASSLDGGVRPQYF. V usage is TRBV19 and J usage is TRBJ2-4; D possibly corresponds to TRBD2 (6 bases). The CDR3 extends 3 residues past the end of the read, so its final part is completed from the germline J gene. In germline, CDR1 is LNHDA, CDR2 SQIVND (reference sequence). CDR3 length equals 14 residues.

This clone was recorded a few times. This CDR3 reads CASRRDSSIYGYTF. The part of the CDR3 DNA that was read is TGCGCCAGCAGGCGGGACAGCTCTATCTATGGC. The chain combines TRBV23-1 with TRBJ1-2, with 7 bases aligning to TRBD1. From the germline J gene comes the end of the CDR3, since the read stops 3 residues before it. TRBV23-1 is labeled an ORF, and its function is uncertain. The CDR3 totals 14 residues. V was clipped by 6 bases and J by 4 bases; unmatched bases: 8.

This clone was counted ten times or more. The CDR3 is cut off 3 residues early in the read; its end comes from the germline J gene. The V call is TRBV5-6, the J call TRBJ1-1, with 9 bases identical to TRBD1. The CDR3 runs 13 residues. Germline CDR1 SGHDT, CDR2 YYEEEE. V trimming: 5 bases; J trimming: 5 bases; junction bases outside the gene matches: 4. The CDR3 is CASSWDRDTEAFF. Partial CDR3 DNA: TGTGCCAGCAGTTGGGACAGGGATACTGAA.

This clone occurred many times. CDR3 DNA, as far as it was read: TGCAGCGTTCTAAGGGGAGAAAATGAA. As protein: CSVLRGENE. The full CDR3 reads CSVLRGENEAFF. The J gene is TRBJ1-1, the V gene TRBV29-1, with a weak D call TRBD1 (5 bases). The sequence runs out 3 residues before the end of the CDR3; the remainder is reconstructed from the germline J gene. Trimming cost V 5 bases and J 7 bases, with 14 bases left between them. Germline V gene lookup returns CDR1 SQVTM and CDR2 ANQGSEA. The length of the CDR3 is 12 residues.

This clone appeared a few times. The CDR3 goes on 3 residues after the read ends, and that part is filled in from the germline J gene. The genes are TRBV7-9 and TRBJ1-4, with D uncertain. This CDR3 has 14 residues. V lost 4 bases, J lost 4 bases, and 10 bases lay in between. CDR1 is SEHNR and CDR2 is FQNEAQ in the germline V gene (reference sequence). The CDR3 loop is CASSSQLGNEKLFF. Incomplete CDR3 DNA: TGTGCCAGCAGCTCCCAACTTGGTAATGAAAAA.

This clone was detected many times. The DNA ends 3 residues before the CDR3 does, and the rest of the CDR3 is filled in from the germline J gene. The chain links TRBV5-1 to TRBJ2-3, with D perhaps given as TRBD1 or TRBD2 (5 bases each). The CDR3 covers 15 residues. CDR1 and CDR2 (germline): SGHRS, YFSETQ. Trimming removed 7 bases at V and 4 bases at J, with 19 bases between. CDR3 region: CASSLEGYRADTQYF. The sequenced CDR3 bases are TGCGCCAGCTCTCTTGAGGGGTATCGGGCAGATACG. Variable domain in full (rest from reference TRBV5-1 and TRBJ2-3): KAGVTQTPRYLIKTRGQQVTLSCSPISGHRSVSWYQQTPGQGLQFLFEYFSETQRNKGNFPGRFSGRQFSNSRSEMNVSTLELGDSALYLCASSLEGYRADTQYFGPGTRLTVL.